This TCR beta chain was retrieved from a study of blood T cell repertoires in COVID-19. Whole-study context: Sample material is recorded as cDNA or gDNA derived from T cells, B-cell-depleted T cells, or PBMCs.

The CDR3 loop spans 13 amino acids. V was pared by 3 bases and J by 1 base, with 5 bases between. The germline V gene encodes CDR1 KGHSH and CDR2 LQKENI. Original processing notes: Estimation of nucleated cell counts was performed using reference gene primer amplification. Data came from immunoSEQ multiplex PCR; TCRdb stores just in-frame clones and leaves some out. V and J calls and clone size are copied from that table; D and trimming were computed from the DNA. The sample includes approximately 230,000 clones, approximately 86% of them seen just once. The sequenced sample consisted of PBMCs or T cells enriched from blood (not recorded which). The gene calls are TRBV18 and TRBJ2-3; no definite D call. This receptor was taken from a woman aged 45-65 years with acute COVID-19. DNA of the CDR3: TGTGCCAGCTCACCCCCCGGCACAGATACGCAGTATTTT. It yields the protein CASSPPGTDTQYF.